The next 4 T cell receptor beta chains were all read from a single sample in a study of CD8+ T cells in alopecia areata. Extraction of RNA preceded its reverse transcription into cDNA, which served as the sequencing template. Profiled with immunoSEQ multiplex PCR; TCRdb holds only in-frame clones, not every one. The sample comprises 270,000 or so clones, nearly 60% of which are singletons, and approximately 2% rests with the top ten. The treatment here: oral pan-JAK inhibitor, 5-10 mg twice daily. The sample in question was CD4+ T cells sorted from blood, obtained at week 24, from a patient treated with tofacitinib. The source of these receptors is a human donor with alopecia areata.

This clone was seen a handful of times. The V gene is TRBV4-1, the J gene TRBJ2-5, with TRBD1 identical over 9 bases. CDR1 is MGHRA, CDR2 YSYEKL, per germline. The CDR3 is 18 residues long. The V and J ends lost 1 base and 1 base, in that order; junction bases with no gene match: 10. CDR3 amino acids: CASSQVFPRDRVQETQYF. The CDR3 DNA is TGCGCCAGCAGCCAAGTTTTTCCCCGGGACAGGGTCCAAGAGACCCAGTACTTC.

J is TRBJ1-6 and V is TRBV28; no clear D gene. CDR3 length: 13 amino acids. The germline gives CDR1 MDHEN, CDR2 SYDVKM. Trimming removed 4 bases from V and 10 bases from J, with 11 bases in between. In DNA form, the CDR3 reads TGTGCCAGCAGTTGGCCCCAAGGATCACCCCTCCACTTT. Its translation: CASSWPQGSPLHF.

The chain recombines TRBV5-1 with TRBJ2-1; D might be TRBD1 (6 bases). Trimming removed 1 base from V and 5 bases from J, with 13 bases in between. Germline CDR1 reads SGHRS; CDR2 reads YFSETQ. This CDR3 has 15 residues. The CDR3 region is CASSLIAGVDNEQFF. DNA of the CDR3: TGCGCCAGCAGCTTGATCGCAGGGGTTGACAATGAGCAGTTCTTC.

The chain employs TRBV4-3 and TRBJ2-5, with 8 nucleotides matching TRBD1. V shed 0 bases, J shed 5 bases, and the junction held 11 bases outside the gene matches. The CDR3 contains 17 residues. Germline V CDR1 and CDR2: LGHNA, YSLEER. The chain's CDR3 is CASSQDWPGTGGETQYF. CDR3 in DNA: TGCGCCAGCAGCCAAGATTGGCCCGGGACAGGCGGCGAGACCCAGTACTTC.